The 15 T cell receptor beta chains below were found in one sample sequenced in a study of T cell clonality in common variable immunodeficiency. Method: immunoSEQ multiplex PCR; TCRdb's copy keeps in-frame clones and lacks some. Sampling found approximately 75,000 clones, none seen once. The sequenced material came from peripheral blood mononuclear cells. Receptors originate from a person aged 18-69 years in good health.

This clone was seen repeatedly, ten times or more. The CDR3 is CASSRQLAAIYEQYF. The sequenced part of the CDR3 DNA is TGTGCCAGCTCCCGTCAACTAGCGGCTATCTACGAG. The genes are TRBV18 and TRBJ2-7; 8 bases map to TRBD2. With the read ending 3 residues before the CDR3 end, the germline J gene is used to fill in that end. The CDR3 extends over 15 amino acids. V lost 6 bases to trimming and J lost 3 bases; unmatched junction nucleotides: 10. Germline V gene lookup returns CDR1 KGHSH and CDR2 LQKENI. The entire variable domain, with the rest obtained from reference TRBV18 and TRBJ2-7, is as follows: NAGVMQNPRHLVRRRGQEARLRCSPMKGHSHVYWYRQLPEEGLKFMVYLQKENIIDESGMPKERFSAEFPKEGPSILRIQQVVRGDSAAYFCASSRQLAAIYEQYFGPGTRLTVT.

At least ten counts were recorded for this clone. The CDR3 is CSARGGLGQAVRSATGELFF. The CDR3 bases that were read are TGCAGTGCTAGAGGAGGCCTGGGACAGGCGGTCAGGTCAGCGACCGGGGAG. The chain is built from TRBV20-1 and TRBJ2-2, with 8 bases lining up with TRBD1. The read falls 3 residues short of the CDR3 end, and the missing part is taken from the germline J gene. Germline-derived CDR1 and CDR2 are DFQATT and SNEGSKA (reference sequence). The CDR3 totals 20 residues. V was clipped by 1 base and J by 5 bases; unmatched bases: 21.

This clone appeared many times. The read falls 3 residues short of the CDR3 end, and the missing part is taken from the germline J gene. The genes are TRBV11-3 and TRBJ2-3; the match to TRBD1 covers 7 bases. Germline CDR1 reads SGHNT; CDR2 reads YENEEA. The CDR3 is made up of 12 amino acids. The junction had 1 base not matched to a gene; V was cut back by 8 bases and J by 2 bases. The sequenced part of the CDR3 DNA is TGTGCCAGCGGACAGGACACAGATACG. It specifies CASGQDTDT. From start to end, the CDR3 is CASGQDTDTQYF.

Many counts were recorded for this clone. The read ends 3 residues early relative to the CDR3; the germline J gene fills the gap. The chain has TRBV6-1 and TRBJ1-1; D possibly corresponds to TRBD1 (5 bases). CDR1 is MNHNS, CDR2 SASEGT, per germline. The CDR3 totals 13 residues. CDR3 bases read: TGTGCCAGCAGTGATAGGGGAGGAAGGGAA. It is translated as CASSDRGGRE. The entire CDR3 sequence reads CASSDRGGREAFF.

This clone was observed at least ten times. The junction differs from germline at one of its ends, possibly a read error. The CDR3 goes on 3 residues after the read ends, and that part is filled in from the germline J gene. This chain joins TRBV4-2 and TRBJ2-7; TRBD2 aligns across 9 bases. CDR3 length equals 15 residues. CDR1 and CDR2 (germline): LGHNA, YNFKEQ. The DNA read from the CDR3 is TGCGCCAGCAGCCAAGCGTCTAGCGGGACCTACGAG. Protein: CASSQASSGTYE. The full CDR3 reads CASSQASSGTYEQYF.

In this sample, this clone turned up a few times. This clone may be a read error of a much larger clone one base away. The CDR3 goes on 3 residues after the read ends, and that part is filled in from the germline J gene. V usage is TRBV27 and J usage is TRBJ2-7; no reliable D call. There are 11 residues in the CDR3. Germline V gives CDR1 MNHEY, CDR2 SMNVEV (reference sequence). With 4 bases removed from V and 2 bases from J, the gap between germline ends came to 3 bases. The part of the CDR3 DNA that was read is TGTGCCAGCAGTTCAACCTACGAG. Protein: CASSSTYE. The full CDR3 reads CASSSTYEQYF.

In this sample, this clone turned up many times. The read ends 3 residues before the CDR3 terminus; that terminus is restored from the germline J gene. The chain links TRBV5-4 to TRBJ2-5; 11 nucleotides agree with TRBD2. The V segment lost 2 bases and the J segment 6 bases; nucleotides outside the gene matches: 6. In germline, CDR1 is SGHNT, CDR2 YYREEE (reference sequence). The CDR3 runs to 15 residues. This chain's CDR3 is CASSLYLAGGQTQYF. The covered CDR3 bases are TGTGCCAGCAGCTTATACTTAGCGGGAGGGCAGACC.

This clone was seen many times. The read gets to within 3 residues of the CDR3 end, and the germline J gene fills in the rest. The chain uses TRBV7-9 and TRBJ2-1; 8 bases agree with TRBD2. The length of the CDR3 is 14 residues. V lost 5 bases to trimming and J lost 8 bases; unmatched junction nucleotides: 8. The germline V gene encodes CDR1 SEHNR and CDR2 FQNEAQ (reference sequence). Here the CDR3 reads CASSRGAGVHEQFF. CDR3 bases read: TGTGCCAGCAGCCGGGGAGCGGGAGTCCATGAG. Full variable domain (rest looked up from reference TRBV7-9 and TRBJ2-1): DTGVSQNPRHKITKRGQNVTFRCDPISEHNRLYWYRQTLGQGPEFLTYFQNEAQLEKSRLLSDRFSAERPKGSFSTLEIQRTEQGDSAMYLCASSRGAGVHEQFFGPGTRLTVL.

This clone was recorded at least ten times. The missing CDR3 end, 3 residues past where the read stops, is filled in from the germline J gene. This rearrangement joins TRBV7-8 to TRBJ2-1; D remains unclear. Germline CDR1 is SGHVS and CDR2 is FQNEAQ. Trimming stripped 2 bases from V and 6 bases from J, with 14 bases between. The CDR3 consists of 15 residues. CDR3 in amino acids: CASSLQYGSFNEQFF. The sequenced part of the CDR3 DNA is TGTGCCAGCAGCTTACAGTACGGTAGCTTCAATGAG.

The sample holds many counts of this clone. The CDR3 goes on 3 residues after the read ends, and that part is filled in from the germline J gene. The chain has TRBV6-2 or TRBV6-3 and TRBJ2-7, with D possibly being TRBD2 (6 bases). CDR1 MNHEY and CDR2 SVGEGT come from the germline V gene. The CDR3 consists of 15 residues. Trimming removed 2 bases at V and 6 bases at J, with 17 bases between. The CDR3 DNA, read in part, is TGTGCCAGCAGTTACCTCCTGCGGGGTCAGGGCGAG. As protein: CASSYLLRGQGE. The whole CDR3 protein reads CASSYLLRGQGEQYF.

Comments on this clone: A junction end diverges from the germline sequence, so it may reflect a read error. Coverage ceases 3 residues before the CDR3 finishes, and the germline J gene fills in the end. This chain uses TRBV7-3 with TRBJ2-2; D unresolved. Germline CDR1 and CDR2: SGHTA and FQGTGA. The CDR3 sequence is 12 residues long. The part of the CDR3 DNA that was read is TGTTCCAGCAGCTTATCATTTGGGGAG. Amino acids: CSSSLSFGE. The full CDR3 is CSSSLSFGELFF. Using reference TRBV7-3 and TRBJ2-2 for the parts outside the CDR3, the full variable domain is GAGVSQTPSNKVTEKGKYVELRCDPISGHTALYWYRQSLGQGPEFLIYFQGTGAADDSGLPNDRFFAVRPEGSVSTLKIQRTERGDSAVYLCSSSLSFGELFFGEGSRLTVL.

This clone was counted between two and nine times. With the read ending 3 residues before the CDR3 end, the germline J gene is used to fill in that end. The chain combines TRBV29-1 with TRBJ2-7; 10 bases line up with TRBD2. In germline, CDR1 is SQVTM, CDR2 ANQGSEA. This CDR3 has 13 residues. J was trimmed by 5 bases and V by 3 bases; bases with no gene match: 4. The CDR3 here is CSVEASGSDEQYF. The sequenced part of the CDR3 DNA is TGCAGCGTTGAGGCTAGCGGGAGTGACGAG.

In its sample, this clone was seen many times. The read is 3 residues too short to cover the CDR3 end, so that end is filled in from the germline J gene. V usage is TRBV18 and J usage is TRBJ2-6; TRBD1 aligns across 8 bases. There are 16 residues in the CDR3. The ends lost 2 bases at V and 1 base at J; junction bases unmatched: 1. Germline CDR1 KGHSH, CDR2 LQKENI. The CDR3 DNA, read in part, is TGTGCCAGCTCACCATACAGGGGGTCTGGGGCCAACGTC. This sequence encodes CASSPYRGSGANV. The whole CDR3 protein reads CASSPYRGSGANVLTF.

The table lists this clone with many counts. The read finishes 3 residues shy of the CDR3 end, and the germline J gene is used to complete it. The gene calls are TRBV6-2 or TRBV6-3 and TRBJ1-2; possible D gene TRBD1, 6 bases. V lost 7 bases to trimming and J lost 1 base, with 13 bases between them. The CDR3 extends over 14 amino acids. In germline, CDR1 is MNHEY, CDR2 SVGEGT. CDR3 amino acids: CASTLTGINYGYTF. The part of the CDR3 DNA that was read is TGTGCCAGCACCCTAACAGGGATTAACTATGGC.

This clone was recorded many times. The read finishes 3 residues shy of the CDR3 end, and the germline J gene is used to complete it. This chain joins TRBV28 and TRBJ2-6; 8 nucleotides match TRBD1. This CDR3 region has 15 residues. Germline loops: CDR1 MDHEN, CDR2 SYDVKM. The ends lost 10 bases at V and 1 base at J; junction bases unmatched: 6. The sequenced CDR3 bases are TGTGCCACCCGGACAGGGCTTTCTGGGGCCAACGTC. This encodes CATRTGLSGANV. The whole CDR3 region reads CATRTGLSGANVLTF. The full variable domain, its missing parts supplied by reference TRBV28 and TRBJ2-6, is DVKVTQSSRYLVKRTGEKVFLECVQDMDHENMFWYRQDPGLGLRLIYFSYDVKMKEKGDIPEGYSVSREKKERFSLILESASTNQTSMYLCATRTGLSGANVLTFGAGSRLTVL.